These 14 T cell receptor beta chains share one sample of origin, sequenced in a study of early T cells in non-severe SARS-CoV-2 infection. Via MiXCR, TCRdb re-called the 5' RACE reads, giving one row per CDR3 protein. The sample yields some 87,000 distinct CDR3 sequences, about 13% seen once. Sequencing input: whole blood. The receptors were sampled from an adult who was a healthcare worker with PCR-confirmed SARS-CoV-2 infection or an uninfected control (not recorded which).

The table lists this clonotype with many counts. The chain employs TRBV7-9 and TRBJ2-3; TRBD1 aligns across 7 bases. The V and J ends lost 5 bases and 1 base, in that order; junction bases with no gene match: 6. Looked up from germline, CDR1 is SEHNR and CDR2 is FQNEAQ (reference sequence). CDR3 length: 15 amino acids. CDR3 coding DNA: TGTGCCAGCAGCGCCAGGGGGATCGGCACAGATACGCAGTATTTT. Residues: CASSARGIGTDTQYF.

This clonotype was seen many times. The CDR3 coding sequence is TGTGCCAGCAGTGATTTAATTAGCGGGGGGCCCTACGAGCAGTACTTC. Its protein product is CASSDLISGGPYEQYF. The chain is built from TRBV12-3 or TRBV12-4 and TRBJ2-7; TRBD2 aligns across 10 bases. The CDR3 has 16 amino acids. The junction had 9 bases not matched to a gene; V was cut back by 5 bases and J by 2 bases.

V usage is TRBV30 and J usage is TRBJ2-3; no definite D call. This CDR3 is 15 amino acids long. CDR1 is GTSNPN, CDR2 SVGIG, per germline (reference sequence). Between the trimmed V and J ends, which lost 0 bases and 5 bases, there was a span of 15 bases. DNA of the CDR3: TGTGCCTGGAGTGTGATGTCGGGTGCTGGAGATACGCAGTATTTT. Protein: CAWSVMSGAGDTQYF.

This chain uses TRBV2 with TRBJ2-5; TRBD1 is a possible D gene (6 bases). Trimming removed 6 bases from V and 1 base from J, with 15 bases in between. Germline V CDR1 and CDR2: SNHLY, FYNNEI. This CDR3 comprises 15 residues. This CDR3 reads CASRASGATQETQYF. The DNA of the CDR3 is TGTGCCAGCAGAGCGTCAGGGGCCACCCAAGAGACCCAGTACTTC.

This clonotype was counted a few times. The chain links TRBV5-1 to TRBJ2-5, with 9 nucleotides matching TRBD2. This CDR3 spans 14 amino acids. Germline V gene data show CDR1 as SGHRS and CDR2 as YFSETQ. J lost 5 bases, V lost 7 bases, and 9 bases had no gene match. The CDR3 loop is CASRASGDRETQYF. In nucleotides, the CDR3 is TGCGCCAGCCGGGCTAGCGGGGATCGTGAGACCCAGTACTTC.

This clonotype was seen repeatedly, ten times or more. J is TRBJ2-3 and V is TRBV29-1, with D possibly matching TRBD2 (6 bases). V was pared by 5 bases and J by 3 bases, with 24 bases between. Germline CDR1 and CDR2: SQVTM and ANQGSEA. This CDR3 spans 17 amino acids. The DNA for the CDR3 is TGCAGCGTTCGTCTACTGATAAAGGTCGCGGGGACAGATACGCAGTATTTT. Its translation is CSVRLLIKVAGTDTQYF.

The chain couples TRBV10-3 to TRBJ2-3; TRBD1 matches at 7 bases. V lost 5 bases, J lost 2 bases, and 7 bases stayed unmatched. Looked up from germline, CDR1 is ENHRY and CDR2 is SYGVKD. The CDR3 contains 15 residues. In DNA form, the CDR3 reads TGTGCCATCAGTATGACCGGACAGGCCACAGATACGCAGTATTTT. This gives the protein CAISMTGQATDTQYF.

This chain connects TRBV3-1 to TRBJ1-2, with D perhaps TRBD1 (6 bases). CDR1 is LGHDT, CDR2 YNNKEL, per germline (reference sequence). V lost 1 base and J lost 8, with 14 bases in between. The CDR3 length is 14 residues. CDR3 in amino acids: CASSQGAQTGGYTF. As DNA, the CDR3 is TGTGCCAGCAGCCAAGGAGCGCAAACAGGGGGCTACACCTTC. The whole variable domain, remainder taken from reference TRBV3-1 and TRBJ1-2, is DTAVSQTPKYLVTQMGNDKSIKCEQNLGHDTMYWYKQDSKKFLKIMFSYNNKELIINETVPNRFSPKSPDKAHLNLHINSLELGDSAVYFCASSQGAQTGGYTFGSGTRLTVV.

This clonotype was counted at least ten times. The CDR3 nucleotides are TGCGCCAGCAGCCAAGGACAGGGGAGTTCCGTAGAGACCCAGTACTTC. This gives the protein CASSQGQGSSVETQYF. The J gene is TRBJ2-5, the V gene TRBV4-1; 8 positions match TRBD1. The V gene's germline CDR1 is MGHRA and CDR2 YSYEKL. With 1 base clipped from V and 4 bases from J, the junction kept 8 bases outside the gene matches. The CDR3 sequence is 16 residues long.

This clonotype was seen only a few times. The chain is built from TRBV2 and TRBJ1-5, with TRBD1 identical over 8 bases. This CDR3 spans 14 amino acids. Germline values: CDR1 SNHLY, CDR2 FYNNEI. The trim removed 3 bases at V and 8 bases at J, leaving 6 bases unmatched. The DNA of the CDR3 is TGTGCCAGCAGTGACAGGGGGCTATGGGAGCCCCAGCATTTT. This encodes CASSDRGLWEPQHF.

In its sample, this clonotype was seen many times. The rearrangement joins TRBV7-9 to TRBJ2-3, with D maybe TRBD2 (5 bases). Trimming left V 0 bases short and J 5 bases short, with 9 bases between. CDR1 is SEHNR and CDR2 is FQNEAQ in the germline V gene (reference sequence). This CDR3 region has 14 residues. The CDR3 region is CASSLATGRDTQYF. For the CDR3, the DNA is TGTGCCAGCAGCTTAGCGACGGGGAGAGATACGCAGTATTTT.

The chain combines TRBV20-1 with TRBJ2-1; no firm D call. This CDR3 is built from 11 residues. Germline V lookup: CDR1 DFQATT, CDR2 SNEGSKA (reference sequence). Trimming took off 7 bases at V and 3 bases at J, with 7 bases between the two ends. The chain's CDR3 is CSVDRYNEQFF. The CDR3 nucleotides read TGCAGTGTAGATCGCTACAATGAGCAGTTCTTC.

This chain uses TRBV12-3 or TRBV12-4 with TRBJ1-1; no definite D call. Trimming shortened V by 6 bases and J by 1 base, and 3 bases separated the two germline ends. This CDR3 is built from 11 residues. The CDR3 spells CASSQNTEAFF. Written as DNA, the CDR3 is TGTGCCAGCAGCCAGAACACTGAAGCTTTCTTT.

V usage is TRBV3-1 and J usage is TRBJ2-7; D is unresolved. V lost 1 base and J 1 base, leaving 8 bases between the germline ends. The CDR3 has 14 residues. The germline gives CDR1 LGHDT, CDR2 YNNKEL (reference sequence). The chain's CDR3 is CASSQGMQSYEQYF. CDR3 nucleotides: TGTGCCAGCAGCCAAGGCATGCAGTCCTACGAGCAGTACTTC.